Here is one T cell receptor beta chain with its context. The sample comes from a study of immune evolution from preneoplasia to lung adenocarcinoma. TCRdb's copy holds only in-frame clones and misses some; the assay was immunoSEQ multiplex PCR. Among several thousand clones listed, roughly 82% were seen once. The V gene's germline CDR1 is SGHNT and CDR2 YENEEA. This CDR3 is 20 amino acids long. The trim removed 1 base at V and 3 bases at J, leaving 18 bases unmatched. This sequence joins TRBV11-3 and TRBJ2-7; 10 bases are shared with TRBD2. The sequencing input was FFPE minimally invasive lung adenocarcinoma tissue. This sequence originates from a person aged 65-85 years with lung adenocarcinoma. The CDR3 DNA reads as TGTGCCAGCAGCTTAGGTATAGGAAGTAGCGGGGGGATGAAGTACTACGAGCAGTACTTC. It specifies CASSLGIGSSGGMKYYEQYF.